In this sample, the clone carrying this T cell receptor beta chain turned up many times. Its target is not known. This sample was included in a study of neurological immune-mediated disorders. TCRdb reprocessed the 5' RACE reads via MiXCR and lists one record per CDR3 protein. The sample shows about 55,000 distinct CDR3 sequences, roughly 4.4% of them seen only once. Unsorted libraries were generated from 2 million PBMCs. These cells had been stored in RNAlater at -80 C. Overall study results and limits: With the multiple sclerosis repertoire cluster, none of the clinical or MRI features showed an association. Levels of TCR clonal expansion peaked in HTLV-1-associated myelopathy and reached their lowest in multiple sclerosis, under those of healthy controls.

The receptor was derived from a man aged 45-60 years with multiple sclerosis. The material sequenced was PBMCs.

The CDR3 bases are TGTGCCTGGAAGCGGGACAGGGGATTTGGGGAGCAGTACTTC. It codes for CAWKRDRGFGEQYF. The genes are TRBV30 and TRBJ2-7, with 10 nucleotides matching TRBD1. The CDR3 runs to 14 residues. Per the germline V gene, CDR1 is GTSNPN and CDR2 is SVGIG (reference sequence). Trimming at V came to 4 bases and at J to 7 bases, leaving 10 bases not matched to a gene. The variable domain in full, with the rest retrieved from reference TRBV30 and TRBJ2-7, is SQTIHQWPATLVQPVGSPLSLECTVEGTSNPNLYWYRQAAGRGLQLLFYSVGIGQISSEVPQNLSASRPQDRQFILSSKKLLLSDSGFYLCAWKRDRGFGEQYFGPGTRLTVT.